This T cell receptor beta chain was captured by sequencing in a study of cytomegalovirus exposure and HLA in healthy donors. PCR amplification relied on 60 Vbeta primers (plus 13 Jbeta primers). Produced via immunoSEQ multiplex PCR; TCRdb's table is partial and in-frame only. The sample holds under 90,000 clones, about 70% seen once. This CDR3 region has 14 residues. Trimming left V 5 bases short and J 1 base short, with 9 bases between. Germline lookup yields CDR1 MNHEY and CDR2 SVGAGI. The chain links TRBV6-5 to TRBJ1-3; maybe TRBD1 (6 bases). The sample consisted of PBMCs. The receptor's source is a man aged 35-49 years in good health and CMV-seropositive. Here the CDR3 reads CASSQQGSGNTIYF. The CDR3, as DNA: TGTGCCAGCAGTCAACAGGGTTCTGGAAACACCATATATTTT.